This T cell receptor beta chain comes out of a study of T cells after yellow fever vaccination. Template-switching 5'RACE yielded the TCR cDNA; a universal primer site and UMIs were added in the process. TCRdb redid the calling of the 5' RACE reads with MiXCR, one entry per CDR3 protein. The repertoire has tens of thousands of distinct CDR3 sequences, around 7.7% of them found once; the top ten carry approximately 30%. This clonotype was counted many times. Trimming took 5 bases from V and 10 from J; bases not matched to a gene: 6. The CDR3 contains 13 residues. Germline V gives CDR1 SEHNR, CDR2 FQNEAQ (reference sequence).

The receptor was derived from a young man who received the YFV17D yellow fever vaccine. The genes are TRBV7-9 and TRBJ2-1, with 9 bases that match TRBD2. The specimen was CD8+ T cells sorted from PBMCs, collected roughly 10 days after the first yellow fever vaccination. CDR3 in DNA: TGTGCCAGCAGCCCAAGTACTAGCGGGGAGCAGTTCTTC. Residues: CASSPSTSGEQFF.